These 13 T cell receptor beta chains originate from one sample sequenced in a study of CD8+CD57+ T cells in acquired aplastic anemia. Researchers used genomic DNA as the template to profile TCR beta VDJ and CDR3. Each CDR3 protein gets one entry after TCRdb re-called the reads with MiXCR. The sample has hundreds of thousands of distinct CDR3 sequences; 47% are singletons. By flow cytometry, patients selected for sequencing had shown an expansion of CD8+CD57+ cells. The sample was sorted CD4+, CD8+, or CD8+CD57+ T cells (not recorded which) from PBMCs. The receptors derive from a human donor with aplastic anemia.

The chain recombines TRBV29-1 with TRBJ2-1; the D gene could be TRBD1 or TRBD2 (5 bases each). With 7 bases removed from V and 2 bases from J, the gap between germline ends came to 12 bases. The V gene's germline CDR1 is SQVTM and CDR2 ANQGSEA. The CDR3 is 13 residues long. The CDR3 nucleotides are TGCAGCGGCACCGGGACGGCCTACAATGAGCAGTTCTTC. It translates to CSGTGTAYNEQFF.

This clonotype was seen at least ten times. V is TRBV5-1 and J is TRBJ2-3, with D unresolved. Germline V CDR1 and CDR2: SGHRS, YFSETQ. V was clipped by 0 bases and J by 1 base, with 6 bases between them. The CDR3 length is 14 residues. The CDR3 region is CASSLARGTDTQYF. CDR3 sequence (DNA): TGCGCCAGCAGCTTGGCAAGGGGCACAGATACGCAGTATTTT.

About this clonotype: A much larger clone differs by one base, so this may be a read error. The chain carries TRBV6-6 and TRBJ2-7; a weak D match, TRBD2 (6 bases). CDR3 length: 11 residues. V lost 3 bases and J 9 bases, leaving 9 bases between the germline ends. Germline lookup yields CDR1 MNHNY and CDR2 SVGAGI (reference sequence). The CDR3 loop reads CASSYGRGQYF. The CDR3 DNA reads as TGTGCCAGCAGTTATGGGCGGGGGCAGTACTTC.

This clonotype has only a few counts. The junction differs from germline at one of its ends, possibly a read error. The chain uses TRBV5-1 and TRBJ1-2; the match to TRBD1 covers 10 bases. Germline CDR1 reads SGHRS; CDR2 reads YFSETQ. The CDR3 spans 14 residues. CDR3 DNA sequence: TGTGCCAGCAGTTCCGGACAGGGGGACTATGGCTACACCTTC. Amino acid sequence: CASSSGQGDYGYTF.

The chain carries TRBV10-3 and TRBJ2-7, with 9 bases fitting TRBD1. Germline V gene sequence: CDR1 ENHRY, CDR2 SYGVKD. V gave up 5 bases and J gave up 3 bases; unmatched junction bases: 5. CDR3 size: 14 residues. In nucleotides, the CDR3 is TGTGCCATCAGTTGGACGACAGGGGGCTACGAGCAGTACTTC. It translates to CAISWTTGGYEQYF.

V usage is TRBV10-3 and J usage is TRBJ1-1; no reliable D call. The CDR3 covers 14 residues. Trimming left V 6 bases short and J 5 bases short, with 16 bases between. Germline lookup yields CDR1 ENHRY and CDR2 SYGVKD. As DNA, the CDR3 is TGTGCCATCAGCGACCGCTCAGGAATGACTGAAGCTTTCTTT. It specifies CAISDRSGMTEAFF.

The chain joins TRBV7-3 to TRBJ1-1; 7 bases fit TRBD1. The CDR3 is 14 amino acids. The germline V gene has CDR1 SGHTA and CDR2 FQGTGA. V lost 8 bases and J lost 1; bases outside the gene matches: 7. CDR3 DNA: TGTGCCAGCGGACAACAGGGGCGGAACACTGAAGCTTTCTTT. It is translated as CASGQQGRNTEAFF.

This clonotype was observed at least ten times. The chain uses TRBV20-1 and TRBJ1-6; the match to TRBD1 covers 7 bases. The length of the CDR3 is 15 residues. V dropped 5 bases and J dropped 5; count of bases not matched to a gene: 9. Germline values: CDR1 DFQATT, CDR2 SNEGSKA (reference sequence). This CDR3 is CSAHGQVKDNSPLHF. CDR3 DNA sequence: TGCAGTGCTCACGGACAGGTTAAGGATAATTCACCCCTCCACTTT.

The chain uses TRBV29-1 and TRBJ1-2; D gene uncertain. Deletions cut 5 bases from V and 3 bases from J, with 16 bases between. Germline V gene data show CDR1 as SQVTM and CDR2 as ANQGSEA. This CDR3 spans 14 amino acids. Here the CDR3 DNA reads TGCAGCGTTATTTGCTTGGAAGTGGACTATGGCTACACCTTC. It encodes CSVICLEVDYGYTF.

This clonotype was counted many times. The rearrangement links TRBV20-1 to TRBJ2-7; 10 bases agree with TRBD1. The CDR3 contains 15 residues. The V segment lost 6 bases and the J segment 2 bases; nucleotides outside the gene matches: 10. Per germline, CDR1 DFQATT and CDR2 SNEGSKA (reference sequence). In DNA, the CDR3 is TGCAGTGCCAGACAATCCGGGACAGGGGCCTACGAGCAGTACTTC. Its translation: CSARQSGTGAYEQYF.

This chain joins TRBV29-1 and TRBJ2-7, with TRBD1 identical over 8 bases. The CDR3 totals 14 residues. J lost 3 bases, V lost 3 bases, and 7 bases had no gene match. The germline V gene encodes CDR1 SQVTM and CDR2 ANQGSEA. The CDR3 loop is CSVDSGQGHYEQYF. CDR3 nucleotides: TGCAGCGTTGACTCCGGACAGGGTCACTACGAGCAGTACTTC.

This clonotype appeared many times. This chain uses TRBV29-1 with TRBJ1-1; no definite D call. CDR1 is SQVTM, CDR2 ANQGSEA, per germline. The V gene lost 2 bases and the J gene lost 7 bases, with 14 bases spanning the gap. The CDR3 consists of 13 residues. For the CDR3, the DNA is TGCAGCGTTGAAAAGGGTGGAATGAGTGAAGCTTTCTTT. This gives the protein CSVEKGGMSEAFF.

The rearrangement links TRBV29-1 to TRBJ2-1; D ambiguous. CDR1 is SQVTM and CDR2 is ANQGSEA in the germline V gene. This CDR3 comprises 13 residues. Trimming stripped 4 bases from V and 7 bases from J, with 14 bases between. CDR3 in amino acids: CSVADHLGNEQFF. Here the CDR3 DNA reads TGCAGCGTTGCGGATCATTTAGGGAATGAGCAGTTCTTC.